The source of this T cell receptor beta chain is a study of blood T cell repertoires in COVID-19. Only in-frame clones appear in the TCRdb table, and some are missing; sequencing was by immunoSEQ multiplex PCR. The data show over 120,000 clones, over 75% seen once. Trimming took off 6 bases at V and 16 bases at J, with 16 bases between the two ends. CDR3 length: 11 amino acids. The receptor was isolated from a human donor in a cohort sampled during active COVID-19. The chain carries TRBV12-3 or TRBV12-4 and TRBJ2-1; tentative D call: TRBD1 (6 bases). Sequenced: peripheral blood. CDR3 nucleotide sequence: TGTGCCAGCAGCTTCGGACAGATTCGATTCTTC. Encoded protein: CASSFGQIRFF.